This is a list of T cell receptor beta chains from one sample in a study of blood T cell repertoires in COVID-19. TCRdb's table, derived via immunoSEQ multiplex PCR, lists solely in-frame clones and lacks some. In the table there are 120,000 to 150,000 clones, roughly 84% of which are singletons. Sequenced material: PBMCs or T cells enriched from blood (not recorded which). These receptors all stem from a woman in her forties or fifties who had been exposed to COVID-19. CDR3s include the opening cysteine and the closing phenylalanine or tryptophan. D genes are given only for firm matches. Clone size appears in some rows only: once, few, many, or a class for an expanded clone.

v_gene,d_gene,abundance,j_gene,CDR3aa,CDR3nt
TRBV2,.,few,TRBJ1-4,CASNAYSGTNEKLFF,TGTGCCAGCAATGCTTATTCGGGGACTAATGAAAAACTGTTTTTT
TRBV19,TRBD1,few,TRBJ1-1,CASSNTGVGNTEAFF,TGTGCCAGTAGTAACACAGGGGTCGGGAACACTGAAGCTTTCTTT
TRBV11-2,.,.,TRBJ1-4,CASSRRAAGDEKLFF,TGTGCCAGCAGTCGACGGGCCGCCGGGGATGAAAAACTGTTTTTT
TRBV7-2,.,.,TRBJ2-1,CASSLGAGRSYNEQFF,TGTGCCAGCAGCTTAGGGGCGGGCCGCTCCTACAATGAGCAGTTCTTC
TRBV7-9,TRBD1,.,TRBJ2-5,CASSPERGRETQYF,TGTGCCAGCAGCCCAGAAAGGGGGCGAGAGACCCAGTACTTC
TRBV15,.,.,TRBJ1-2,CATSSGGGGNYGYTF,TGTGCCACCAGCAGCGGCGGGGGTGGAAACTATGGCTACACCTTC
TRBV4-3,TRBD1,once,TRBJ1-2,CASSQTGGVSGYTF,TGCGCCAGCAGCCAAACAGGGGGCGTGAGTGGCTACACCTTC
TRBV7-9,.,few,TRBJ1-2,CASSSVGQLYGYTF,TGTGCCAGCAGCTCCGTCGGACAGCTGTATGGCTACACCTTC
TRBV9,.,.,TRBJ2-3,CASSVGPGVSTDTQYF,TGTGCCAGCAGCGTAGGGCCCGGGGTGAGCACAGATACGCAGTATTTT
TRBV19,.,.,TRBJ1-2,CASRVSPYRAARGRGTYGYTF,TGTGCCAGTAGAGTATCCCCATATAGGGCCGCTCGGGGGCGGGGGACCTATGGCTACACCTTC
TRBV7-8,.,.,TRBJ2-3,CASSLIEGTDTQYF,TGTGCCAGCAGCTTAATTGAGGGCACAGATACGCAGTATTTT
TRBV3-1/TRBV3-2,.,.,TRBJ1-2,CASSSGYGYTF,TGTGCCAGCAGCTCGGGATATGGCTACACCTTC
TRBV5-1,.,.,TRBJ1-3,CASRVGLNSGNTIYF,TGCGCCAGCAGGGTAGGACTGAACTCTGGAAACACCATATATTTT
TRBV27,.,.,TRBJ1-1,CASRLGPGAGGTEAFF,TGTGCCAGCCGCCTCGGGCCGGGGGCGGGGGGCACTGAAGCTTTCTTT
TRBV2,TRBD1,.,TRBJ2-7,CASTPGTGVDEQYF,TGTGCCAGCACTCCAGGGACAGGGGTCGACGAGCAGTACTTC
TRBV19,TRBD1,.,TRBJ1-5,CASNYRDRDSQPQHF,TGTGCCAGTAACTATCGGGACAGGGACAGTCAGCCCCAGCATTTT
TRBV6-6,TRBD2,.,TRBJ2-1,CASSRWGTAGGMNEQFF,TGTGCCAGCAGTCGATGGGGAACAGCGGGGGGAATGAATGAGCAGTTCTTC
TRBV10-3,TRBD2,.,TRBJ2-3,CAISGGLAGGADTQYF,TGTGCCATCAGTGGGGGACTAGCGGGAGGTGCGGATACGCAGTATTTT
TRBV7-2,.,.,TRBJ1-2,CASSLDRALLNYGYTF,TGTGCCAGCAGCTTAGACAGGGCTCTTCTAAACTATGGCTACACCTTC
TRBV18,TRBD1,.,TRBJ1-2,CATADDRGLNYGYTF,TGTGCCACCGCCGACGACAGGGGCCTTAACTATGGCTACACCTTC
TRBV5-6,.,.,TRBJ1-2,CASSFVADGYTF,TGTGCCAGCAGCTTTGTGGCGGATGGCTACACCTTC
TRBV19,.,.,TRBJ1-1,CASSPQGGSRAAFF,TGTGCCAGTAGCCCACAAGGGGGATCCCGGGCGGCTTTCTTT
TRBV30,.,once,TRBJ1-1,CAWSAHRDRDTEAFF,TGTGCCTGGAGTGCACACAGGGATAGGGACACTGAAGCTTTCTTT
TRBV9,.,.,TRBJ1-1,CASSVRGGTEAFF,TGTGCCAGCAGCGTAAGAGGAGGCACTGAAGCTTTCTTT
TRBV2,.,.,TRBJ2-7,CASSPFSYEQYF,TGTGCCAGCAGTCCTTTCTCCTACGAGCAGTACTTC
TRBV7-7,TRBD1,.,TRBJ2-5,CASSTDRGKETQYF,TGTGCTAGCAGCACTGACAGGGGGAAAGAGACCCAGTACTTC
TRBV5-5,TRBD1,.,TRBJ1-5,CASSQRGTGGDLNSNQPQHF,TGTGCCAGCAGCCAGCGGGGGACAGGGGGCGATTTGAATAGCAATCAGCCCCAGCATTTT
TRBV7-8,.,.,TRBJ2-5,CASSLEAPGQETQYF,TGTGCCAGCAGCTTAGAGGCCCCAGGGCAAGAGACCCAGTACTTC
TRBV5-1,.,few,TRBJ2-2,CASRENRAAGELFF,TGCGCCAGCAGAGAGAACAGGGCCGCCGGGGAGCTGTTTTTT